Listed below are T cell receptor beta chains from one sample, sequenced in a study of blood T cell repertoires in COVID-19. TCRdb's copy holds only in-frame clones and misses some; the assay was immunoSEQ multiplex PCR. The data contain 320,000 or so clones, 89% of them singletons. Sequencing input: PBMCs or T cells enriched from blood (not recorded which). The receptors come from a man aged 55 to 70 who had recovered from COVID-19. The CDR3 runs from the conserved cysteine through the conserved F or W. A D gene is named only where the DNA matches it firmly.

TRBV28	TRBJ2-7	.	CASLGTESYEQYF
TRBV4-1	TRBJ1-4	TRBD1	CASSQHGTGNEKLFF
TRBV29-1	TRBJ2-7	.	CSVSTSYEQYF
TRBV7-2	TRBJ2-1	.	CASSLASTDEQFF
TRBV4-1	TRBJ1-6	TRBD1	CASSLTMGQGPLEGSPLHF
TRBV28	TRBJ1-4	.	CASAGGALNEKLFF
TRBV24-1	TRBJ2-3	TRBD1	CATSDTGGAPTDTQYF
TRBV7-3	TRBJ2-5	.	CASSLMGRGAPQETQYF
TRBV19	TRBJ2-1	TRBD2	CASSTLAGRSYNEQFF
TRBV5-1	TRBJ2-3	.	CASSLASRTGMLYF
TRBV7-2	TRBJ1-1	TRBD1	CASSLAAGTDYNTEAFF
TRBV7-9	TRBJ2-1	TRBD2	CASSPLAGGPDWGEQFF
TRBV4-1	TRBJ1-5	.	CASSPSPGGAVGNQPQHF